The T cell receptor beta chain described here comes from a study of blood T cell repertoires in COVID-19. The wider study: The United States, Italy and Spain provided the acute and convalescent COVID-19 samples.

The CDR3 sequence is 15 residues long. The V gene lost 0 bases and the J gene lost 6 bases, with 15 bases spanning the gap. The germline gives CDR1 SGHRS, CDR2 YFSETQ. TCRdb's table, derived via immunoSEQ multiplex PCR, lists solely in-frame clones and lacks some. The data contain roughly 160,000 clones, just over 90% of them singletons. This chain uses TRBV5-1 with TRBJ1-2, with no clear D. The receptor was derived from a man younger than 35 with acute or convalescent COVID-19. Material for sequencing was peripheral blood. CDR3 coding DNA: TGCGCCAGCAGCTTGGACCCGGGAGTTTCTGATGGCTACACCTTC. This codes for CASSLDPGVSDGYTF. Drawing the rest from reference TRBV5-1 and TRBJ1-2, the complete variable domain is KAGVTQTPRYLIKTRGQQVTLSCSPISGHRSVSWYQQTPGQGLQFLFEYFSETQRNKGNFPGRFSGRQFSNSRSEMNVSTLELGDSALYLCASSLDPGVSDGYTFGSGTRLTVV.